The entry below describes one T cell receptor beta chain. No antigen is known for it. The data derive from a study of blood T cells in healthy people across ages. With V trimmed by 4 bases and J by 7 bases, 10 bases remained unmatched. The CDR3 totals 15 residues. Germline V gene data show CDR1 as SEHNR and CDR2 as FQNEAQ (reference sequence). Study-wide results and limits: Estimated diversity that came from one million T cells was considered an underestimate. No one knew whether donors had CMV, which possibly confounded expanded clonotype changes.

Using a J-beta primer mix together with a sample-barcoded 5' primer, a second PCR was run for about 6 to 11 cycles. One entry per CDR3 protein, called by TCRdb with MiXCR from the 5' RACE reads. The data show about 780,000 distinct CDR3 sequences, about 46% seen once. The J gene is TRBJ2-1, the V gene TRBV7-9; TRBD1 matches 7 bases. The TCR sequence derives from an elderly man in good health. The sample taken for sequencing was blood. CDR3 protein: CASSSEIQGVNEQFF. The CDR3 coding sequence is TGTGCCAGCAGCTCAGAGATCCAGGGGGTGAATGAGCAGTTCTTC.